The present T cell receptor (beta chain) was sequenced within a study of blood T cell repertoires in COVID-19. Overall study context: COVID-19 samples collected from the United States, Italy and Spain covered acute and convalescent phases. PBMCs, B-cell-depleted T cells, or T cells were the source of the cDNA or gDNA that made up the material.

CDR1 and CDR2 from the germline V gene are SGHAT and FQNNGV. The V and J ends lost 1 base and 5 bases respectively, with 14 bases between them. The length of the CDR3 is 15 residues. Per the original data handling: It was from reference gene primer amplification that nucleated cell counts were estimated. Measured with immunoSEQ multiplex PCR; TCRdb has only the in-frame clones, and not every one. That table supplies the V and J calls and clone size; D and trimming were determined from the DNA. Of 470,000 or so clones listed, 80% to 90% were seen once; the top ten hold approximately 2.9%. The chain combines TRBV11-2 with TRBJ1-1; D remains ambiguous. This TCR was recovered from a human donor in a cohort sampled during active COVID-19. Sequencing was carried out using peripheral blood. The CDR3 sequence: CASSLGNGVRTEAFF. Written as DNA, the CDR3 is TGTGCCAGCAGCTTAGGAAACGGGGTTCGGACTGAAGCTTTCTTT.